Only a few counts were recorded for the clone carrying this TCR beta chain. Its antigen is undetermined. Deletions cut 2 bases from V and 0 bases from J, with 14 bases between. Germline V CDR1 and CDR2: SGHTA, FQGNSA. CDR3 size: 17 residues. Libraries for TCRalpha and TCRbeta carried sample barcodes and unique molecular identifiers via 5'RACE. One entry per CDR3 protein, called by TCRdb with MiXCR from the 5' RACE reads. The sample holds roughly 600,000 distinct CDR3 sequences, roughly 18% seen once. This entry belongs to a study of T-cell memory formation after mild COVID-19. Across the whole study: Clusters were largely donor specific. The study's findings and limits: Among contracting clones, CD4+ were mainly CM/EM and CD8+ enriched in EMRA.

The rearrangement links TRBV7-2 to TRBJ1-5; the D is unclear. This receptor was identified in an adult woman who had mild COVID-19 (a few samples of this study predate the infection). Cell type and time point are not known. Specimen: PBMCs or a T cell subset sorted from them (not recorded which). The CDR3 spells CASSLSAWGDSNQPQHF. The CDR3, as DNA: TGTGCCAGCAGCTTATCGGCGTGGGGTGATAGCAATCAGCCCCAGCATTTT.